The T cell receptor beta chain under discussion was sequenced for a study of shared clonotypes between healthy human individuals (dated by TCRdb to about 2020). Notes on the research overall: The cohort included a few men and a couple of women between 18 and 49 years of age. For each donor, CD4 naive and CD4 memory were each run on three plates, CD8 naive on two plates, and CD8 memory on one plate. To estimate repertoire size and how much clonotype sharing occurs between individuals, the study deeply sequenced the blood TCR repertoires of five healthy adults. Different laboratories and diverse techniques were used to prepare libraries and sequence TCR repertoires, to increase sequencing depth and limit assay-specific biases. Each donor's leukapheresis produced roughly between roughly 0.85 and 9.5 billion PBMCs.

General study outcomes and caveats: Pairwise subsampling indicated that sequencing depth was expected to affect the degree of clonotype sharing among donors. The genetic and exposure-history diversity represented was limited by the small number of donors. Sampling was restricted to blood, and TCR repertoires in tissues likely differ from the TCR repertoires found in blood. Larger estimated clonotype richness was generally found for naive subsets than for memory subsets. Compared with non-shared clonotypes, clonotypes shared by all four sorted-subset donors had higher generation probabilities. About 5% of naive CD4, approximately 3.7% of naive CD8, approximately 2.2% of memory CD4, and about 0.4% of memory CD8 clonotypes were shared across a few donors. Rarefaction of sorted-subset datasets indicated incomplete sequencing despite the large sequencing depth.

Donors were healthy HIV-negative adults with no recently reported acute infections or vaccinations. Only Caucasian adults living in Nashville, Tennessee, USA were represented among the donors. Magnetic negative selection was used to enrich CD4+ T cells, after which naive cells were positively selected on CD45RA and the negative fraction became the memory subset. Blood was collected by leukapheresis, and PBMCs were isolated by Ficoll-Histopaque density gradient centrifugation and then cryopreserved in liquid nitrogen vapor phase. Purity and quantity of every magnetically sorted T cell population were checked by analytical flow cytometry. From each sorted fraction, genomic DNA was isolated and quantified by UV absorbance on a Nanodrop 2000c. V and J are trimmed by 6 bases and 1 base, and the gene matches miss 6 bases of the junction. The CDR3 measures 17 amino acids from cysteine to phenylalanine. Only CDR3 DNA is held: 51 bases, read in frame from base 1. CDR1 and CDR2 were assigned from the germline V gene as SGHVS and FQNEAQ.

Using the deep immunoSEQ assay, multiplex PCR amplified TCR CDR3 regions from genomic DNA. Extracted genomic DNA from each cell subset was distributed evenly across all wells of several immunoSEQ 96-well plates, and each plate was treated as a replicate. For sorted subsets, 150 to 250 ng of genomic DNA, equivalent to around 30,000 T cell genomes, went into each replicate PCR. Purified libraries were measured with a Qubit 3.0 fluorometer, size-checked on a Bioanalyzer 2100, and measured again with the KAPA Library Quantification kit. A separate single-read 150-cycle Illumina NextSeq 550 flow cell was used to sequence each immunoSEQ 96-well plate. Concerning the study's data processing: Because only junctional sequences without quality scores were contained in the immunoSEQ output, filtering matching that applied to full-length reads could not be performed. To assign V/J genes and CDR3, sequences were annotated against IMGT germline references using PyIR, a Python wrapper for IgBLAST v1.9. Reads were filtered out if the reads had weak V/J assignments (E-value above 1e-6), no CDR3, stop codons, out-of-frame junctions, or ambiguous translated residues. V3J clonotypes were defined as sequences sharing an identical inferred V gene, J gene, and CDR3 amino acid sequence. Percentage overlap between repertoires was computed as shared unique clonotypes divided by the size of the smaller repertoire. Richness of each repertoire was evaluated using RTK rarefaction, the Chao1 estimator, and Recon v2.1 estimates of unobserved clonotypes. Generation probabilities were computed with OLGA for all TCRbeta clonotypes obtained by the gDNA method from four donors. TCRdb provides this immuneACCESS table in a form limited to in-frame rearrangements. Some clones are lacking; in checked studies, under half of them reflect an unresolved V gene, and why the rest are absent is not known. That table furnishes V, J and clone size, whereas the DNA furnished D and trimming. This sample holds roughly 1,000,000 clones; around three quarters were observed only once. Of the sample, under 0.65% falls within the top ten clones.

Points on this clone: The antigen this receptor binds is unknown. Qualities for individual bases were not recorded, and no much larger clone is one base off.

Sequenced sample: memory CD4+ T cells from PBMCs. The sample's cell subset or site label, in plain terms: CD45RA-negative fraction. This sequence was found in a young man in good health. Some clones in this sample may be carry-over from other donors' samples. Recombination connected TRBV7-8 to TRBJ2-6, and 10 junction bases match TRBD1. The DNA sequence is as follows: TGTGCCAGCAGTCCGGGACAGGGGTTGTCTGGGGCCAACGTCCTGACTTTC. This gives the protein CASSPGQGLSGANVLTF.